Each of the 9 T cell receptor beta chains below was sequenced from the same sample in a study of T-cell reconstitution after alpha-beta-depleted transplantation in children. Preparation of the TCRbeta library was carried out with unique molecular identifiers. TCRdb passed the PCR reads through MiXCR, listing each CDR3 protein once. The repertoire holds 84,000 or so distinct CDR3 sequences, less than 20% seen once, with 20% in the top ten. The source material was PBMCs, mostly from graft donor cells, sampled 180 days after TCRalphabeta/CD19-depleted stem cell transplant. These receptors were collected from a male patient aged 2-10 years who had a stem cell transplant for acute lymphoblastic leukemia, so the T cells may come from the graft donor.

This clonotype was detected a few times. The chain recombines TRBV10-1 with TRBJ1-5, with TRBD1 matching 10 bases. Germline lookup yields CDR1 WNHNN and CDR2 SYGVQD (reference sequence). The CDR3 totals 14 residues. V trimming: 3 bases; J trimming: 7 bases; junction bases outside the gene matches: 3. This CDR3 reads CASSDGTGEQPQHF. The CDR3 DNA reads TGCGCCAGCAGTGACGGGACAGGGGAACAGCCCCAGCATTTT.

In its sample, this clonotype was seen a few times. The chain carries TRBV2 and TRBJ1-2, with 7 bases fitting TRBD1. V was pared by 2 bases and J by 0 bases, with 9 bases of the junction left unmatched. Germline V gene data show CDR1 as SNHLY and CDR2 as FYNNEI. The CDR3 contains 17 residues. In DNA form, the CDR3 reads TGTGCCAGCAGTGAATCACAGGGGAATATAGCTAACTATGGCTACACCTTC. Translating it yields CASSESQGNIANYGYTF.

This clonotype came up a few times. The rearrangement uses TRBV5-1 and TRBJ2-7; 9 bases map to TRBD1. The V and J ends lost 0 bases and 3 bases, in that order; junction bases with no gene match: 13. Germline V lookup: CDR1 SGHRS, CDR2 YFSETQ. The CDR3 loop spans 18 amino acids. For the CDR3, the DNA is TGCGCCAGCAGCTTGGCGACTCCTACAGGGGGCTCGGTCTACGAGCAGTACTTC. Protein sequence: CASSLATPTGGSVYEQYF.

This clonotype was detected only a few times. This chain links TRBV7-2 with TRBJ2-1; 10 bases line up with TRBD2. Germline V gene data show CDR1 as SGHTA and CDR2 as FQGNSA. Trimming took 5 bases from V and 6 from J; bases not matched to a gene: 7. The CDR3 runs to 15 residues. CDR3 sequence: CASSQAGGQGNEQFF. In DNA, the CDR3 is TGTGCCAGCAGCCAAGCGGGGGGGCAAGGCAATGAGCAGTTCTTC.

J is TRBJ2-7 and V is TRBV9, with D perhaps matching TRBD2 (5 bases). The V gene's germline CDR1 is SGDLS and CDR2 YYNGEE. This CDR3 has 13 amino acids. V dropped 0 bases and J dropped 3 bases, with 7 bases sitting between them. CDR3 residues: CASSVESGYEQYF. In DNA, the CDR3 is TGTGCCAGCAGCGTAGAGAGCGGCTACGAGCAGTACTTC.

This clonotype was counted a few times. This chain connects TRBV10-3 to TRBJ2-5, with D perhaps TRBD1 or TRBD2 (5 bases each). V was cut by 6 bases and J by 2 bases, with 16 bases left in between. The CDR3 is 15 residues long. CDR1 is ENHRY, CDR2 SYGVKD, per germline. DNA for the CDR3: TGTGCCATCAGGGACTCCGAGGGGCCTCAAGAGACCCAGTACTTC. Its protein product is CAIRDSEGPQETQYF.

This rearrangement joins TRBV5-1 to TRBJ2-7; TRBD1 aligns across 7 bases. Germline V gives CDR1 SGHRS, CDR2 YFSETQ. Trimming took 4 bases from V and 2 from J; bases not matched to a gene: 3. This CDR3 spans 13 amino acids. CDR3 protein: CASSEGQTYEQYF. CDR3 nucleotides: TGCGCCAGCAGCGAGGGACAGACCTACGAGCAGTACTTC.

The V call is TRBV20-1, the J call TRBJ2-4; 9 positions agree with TRBD1. The CDR3 length is 17 residues. Germline values: CDR1 DFQATT, CDR2 SNEGSKA (reference sequence). The V gene end was trimmed by 0 bases and the J gene end by 6 bases; junction bases not matched to a gene: 12. In nucleotides, the CDR3 is TGCAGTGCTAGAGAAGGGACAGGGACGACAGTCGGAAACATTCAGTACTTC. It yields the protein CSAREGTGTTVGNIQYF.

In this sample, this clonotype turned up many times. V gene TRBV7-2 combines with J gene TRBJ2-5, with D perhaps matching TRBD2 (6 bases). The CDR3 runs 15 residues. Germline V lookup: CDR1 SGHTA, CDR2 FQGNSA. Trimming removed 5 bases from V and 1 base from J, with 14 bases in between. The CDR3 DNA follows: TGTGCCAGCAGCCAGAGGGTGGGGGGCCAAGAGACCCAGTACTTC. Protein: CASSQRVGGQETQYF.